The 24 T cell receptor beta chains below all came from one sample that was sequenced in a study of blood T cell repertoires in COVID-19. TCRdb's table, derived via immunoSEQ multiplex PCR, lists solely in-frame clones and lacks some. The data show 250,000 or so clones, with roughly 88% seen just once and roughly 6.8% held by the top ten. What was sequenced was peripheral blood. These receptors came from a woman aged 25 to 45 with COVID-19, enrolled during active disease.

The chain couples TRBV5-1 to TRBJ2-5; weak D call: TRBD2 (6 bases). Germline CDR1 SGHRS, CDR2 YFSETQ. The CDR3 runs to 14 residues. Between the trimmed V and J ends, which lost 5 bases and 5 bases, there was a span of 16 bases. CDR3 residues: CASRSRDLGETQYF. The CDR3 DNA is TGCGCCAGCAGGTCCCGGGACTTAGGGGAGACCCAGTACTTC.

This clone has only one observation. This chain uses TRBV15 with TRBJ1-1; TRBD1 matches at 7 bases. V dropped 7 bases and J dropped 3; count of bases not matched to a gene: 5. The CDR3 is made up of 13 amino acids. In germline, CDR1 is LNHNV, CDR2 YYDKDF (reference sequence). CDR3 bases: TGTGCCACCAAACAGGGGTGGGACACTGAAGCTTTCTTT. Translating gives CATKQGWDTEAFF.

The chain has TRBV19 and TRBJ1-5; TRBD1 matches 9 bases. The CDR3 sequence is 15 residues long. Trimming removed 11 bases from V and 0 bases from J; junction bases left unmatched: 8. Germline CDR1 is LNHDA and CDR2 is SQIVND (reference sequence). The CDR3 is CACTGGVNSNQPQHF. CDR3 nucleotide sequence: TGTGCCTGTACAGGGGGCGTCAATAGCAATCAGCCCCAGCATTTT.

The rearrangement uses TRBV27 and TRBJ1-5; 7 nucleotides match TRBD1. This CDR3 has 15 residues. Looked up from germline, CDR1 is MNHEY and CDR2 is SMNVEV (reference sequence). Unmatched junction bases numbered 11, after V lost 2 bases and J lost 10 bases. The CDR3 loop is CASSLNPTGVVPQHF. The DNA of the CDR3 is TGTGCCAGCAGTTTAAATCCCACAGGGGTCGTTCCCCAGCATTTT.

The rearrangement links TRBV6-5 to TRBJ2-3; TRBD2 agrees at 10 bases. The CDR3 has 15 amino acids. In germline, CDR1 is MNHEY, CDR2 SVGAGI. The V segment lost 6 bases and the J segment 2 bases; nucleotides outside the gene matches: 5. CDR3 amino acids: CASRLAGASTDTQYF. The CDR3 nucleotides read TGTGCCAGCAGGCTAGCGGGGGCCTCCACAGATACGCAGTATTTT.

CDR3 DNA: TGTGCCAGCAGTGAAATCAAGGGGCGAGGTGGCTACACCTTC. It yields the protein CASSEIKGRGGYTF. V gene TRBV2 combines with J gene TRBJ1-2; possible D gene TRBD1, 5 bases. The CDR3 extends over 14 amino acids. V gave up 2 bases and J gave up 7 bases, with 14 bases separating them. Germline values: CDR1 SNHLY, CDR2 FYNNEI.

This chain uses TRBV13 with TRBJ1-2; D is undetermined. Germline V gives CDR1 PRHDT, CDR2 FYEKMQ (reference sequence). Between the trimmed V and J ends, which lost 5 bases and 0 bases, there was a span of 19 bases. This CDR3 comprises 17 residues. The CDR3 bases are TGTGCCAGCAGCCTGGGTGTGGCGGGAAATACTAACTATGGCTACACCTTC. This translates into CASSLGVAGNTNYGYTF.

This clone has only a few counts. The chain recombines TRBV11-3 with TRBJ2-3, with D unresolved. Trimming removed 5 bases from V and 1 base from J, with 10 bases in between. The germline CDR1 and CDR2 sequences are SGHNT and YENEEA. The CDR3 covers 14 residues. The CDR3 sequence: CASSPPTGTDTQYF. The CDR3 DNA reads TGTGCCAGCAGCCCCCCAACAGGCACAGATACGCAGTATTTT.

J is TRBJ2-2 and V is TRBV18; D is ambiguous. Germline CDR1 and CDR2: KGHSH and LQKENI. Trimming pared 3 bases from V and 0 bases from J, leaving 11 bases between. The CDR3 has 16 residues. The CDR3 region has the DNA TGTGCCAGCTCACCCGCAGGTCCTGCGAACACCGGGGAGCTGTTTTTT. Encoded protein: CASSPAGPANTGELFF. The full variable domain, with the rest looked up from reference TRBV18 and TRBJ2-2, is NAGVMQNPRHLVRRRGQEARLRCSPMKGHSHVYWYRQLPEEGLKFMVYLQKENIIDESGMPKERFSAEFPKEGPSILRIQQVVRGDSAAYFCASSPAGPANTGELFFGEGSRLTVL.

V is TRBV28 and J is TRBJ2-5; 7 positions agree with TRBD2. The CDR3 sequence is 15 residues long. The V gene's germline CDR1 is MDHEN and CDR2 SYDVKM. V lost 6 bases and J lost 7; bases outside the gene matches: 14. The CDR3 reads CASRILGGGTGTQYF. The CDR3 DNA is TGTGCCAGCAGAATACTCGGGGGAGGGACGGGGACCCAGTACTTC.

V gene TRBV3-1 (or the pseudogene TRBV3-2) combines with J gene TRBJ1-4; 7 bases agree with TRBD1. V trimming: 4 bases; J trimming: 8 bases; junction bases outside the gene matches: 10. CDR1 and CDR2 (germline): LGHDT, YNNKEL (reference sequence). This CDR3 is built from 15 residues. CDR3 nucleotides: TGTGCCAGCAGCCGCGGGACAGCCAGTGAGGAAAAACTGTTTTTT. This gives the protein CASSRGTASEEKLFF.

The chain carries TRBV28 and TRBJ2-5; TRBD1 matches 12 bases. Germline V gene lookup returns CDR1 MDHEN and CDR2 SYDVKM. The CDR3 spans 15 residues. After removal of 6 bases from V and 5 bases from J, the junction contained 7 bases not matched to a gene. The CDR3 spells CASRGDRGRVETQYF. The CDR3 bases are TGTGCCAGCAGGGGGGACAGGGGGCGCGTGGAGACCCAGTACTTC.

The chain is built from TRBV7-6 and TRBJ1-4, with 10 bases fitting TRBD1. This CDR3 spans 16 amino acids. V shed 2 bases, J shed 3 bases, and the junction held 3 bases outside the gene matches. CDR1 and CDR2 from the germline V gene are SGHVS and FNYEAQ. The CDR3 coding sequence is TGTGCCAGCAGCTTAAGGACAGGGGGACCTAATGAAAAACTGTTTTTT. It codes for CASSLRTGGPNEKLFF.

There are a few counts of this clone. This sequence joins TRBV10-3 and TRBJ1-1, with 9 nucleotides matching TRBD1. This CDR3 has 14 amino acids. The germline V gene has CDR1 ENHRY and CDR2 SYGVKD. Trimming took 10 bases from V and 2 from J; bases not matched to a gene: 8. The CDR3: CATRTGQGNTEAFF. In DNA, the CDR3 is TGTGCCACCCGTACGGGACAGGGTAACACTGAAGCTTTCTTT.

The gene calls are TRBV2 and TRBJ1-1, with a weak D call TRBD1 (6 bases). Trimming removed 5 bases from V and 9 bases from J, with 13 bases in between. This CDR3 is built from 12 residues. Looked up from germline, CDR1 is SNHLY and CDR2 is FYNNEI. The DNA of the CDR3 is TGTGCCAGCAGTCCCACAGGGTTTAAAGCTTTCTTT. Translating it yields CASSPTGFKAFF.

This rearrangement joins TRBV6-2 or TRBV6-3 to TRBJ1-1; weak D call: TRBD1 (5 bases). Germline CDR1 is MNHEY and CDR2 is SVGEGT. The CDR3 runs 15 residues. V lost 0 bases and J lost 5, with 13 bases in between. The CDR3 spells CASSYSGRVRTEAFF. DNA of the CDR3: TGTGCCAGCAGTTACTCCGGCAGGGTGAGAACTGAAGCTTTCTTT.

The gene calls are TRBV5-6 and TRBJ1-5; D gene uncertain. Deletions cut 4 bases from V and 4 bases from J, with 18 bases between. Per germline, CDR1 SGHDT and CDR2 YYEEEE. The CDR3 length is 16 residues. DNA of the CDR3: TGTGCCAGCAGCCTGAATTTCGGGGAAGGTAATCAGCCCCAGCATTTT. Residues: CASSLNFGEGNQPQHF.

This clone was recorded once. J is TRBJ2-5 and V is TRBV9; D is unresolved. The V gene's germline CDR1 is SGDLS and CDR2 YYNGEE. V was trimmed by 0 bases and J by 2 bases, leaving 11 bases between them. This CDR3 is 15 amino acids long. CDR3 loop: CASSVATHFQETQYF. CDR3 DNA: TGTGCCAGCAGCGTAGCTACGCACTTTCAAGAGACCCAGTACTTC.

Here the CDR3 DNA reads TGTGCCAGCAGCTCTACAGGGGAATATGGCTACACCTTC. Protein sequence: CASSSTGEYGYTF. J is TRBJ1-2 and V is TRBV7-6; 7 nucleotides align to TRBD1. CDR1 is SGHVS and CDR2 is FNYEAQ in the germline V gene. Trimming took 4 bases from V and 5 from J; bases not matched to a gene: 4. This CDR3 region has 13 residues. The entire variable domain, with the rest obtained from reference TRBV7-6 and TRBJ1-2, is as follows: GAGVSQSPRYKVTKRGQDVALRCDPISGHVSLYWYRQALGQGPEFLTYFNYEAQQDKSGLPNDRFSAERPEGSISTLTIQRTEQRDSAMYRCASSSTGEYGYTFGSGTRLTVV.

This clone was picked up one time. This chain uses TRBV28 with TRBJ1-2; 7 positions agree with TRBD1. V was pared by 6 bases and J by 1 base, with 17 bases of the junction left unmatched. CDR1 and CDR2 from the germline V gene are MDHEN and SYDVKM. This CDR3 region has 18 residues. The CDR3 sequence: CASSLGGQINTINYGYTF. DNA of the CDR3: TGTGCCAGCAGCCTAGGGGGACAGATCAATACTATTAACTATGGCTACACCTTC.

The chain has TRBV19 and TRBJ2-1, with 9 bases aligning to TRBD2. J gave up 8 bases and V 0 bases, and 8 bases lay outside the gene matches. In germline, CDR1 is LNHDA, CDR2 SQIVND (reference sequence). This CDR3 is built from 16 residues. The CDR3 loop is CASSIDGRGGLYEQFF. CDR3 nucleotide sequence: TGTGCCAGTAGTATAGATGGGCGGGGGGGCCTTTATGAGCAGTTCTTC.

The chain combines TRBV5-1 with TRBJ1-6; D possibly corresponds to TRBD1 (6 bases). CDR3 length equals 15 residues. The germline V gene encodes CDR1 SGHRS and CDR2 YFSETQ. Trimming pared 0 bases from V and 5 bases from J, leaving 9 bases between. CDR3 region: CASSLEAGDNSPLHF. The CDR3 DNA reads as TGCGCCAGCAGCTTGGAGGCAGGGGATAATTCACCCCTCCACTTT.

This sequence joins TRBV2 and TRBJ2-4; 7 bases match TRBD1. The CDR3 is 15 amino acids. The germline gives CDR1 SNHLY, CDR2 FYNNEI. The ends lost 5 bases at V and 1 base at J; junction bases unmatched: 5. CDR3 residues: CASSSQGWAKNIQYF. The CDR3 DNA follows: TGTGCCAGCAGTTCACAGGGGTGGGCCAAAAACATTCAGTACTTC.

The CDR3 DNA is TGCAGCGTTGAAGACCTGACAGGGACTGGCTACACCTTC. Residues: CSVEDLTGTGYTF. The V and J genes are TRBV29-1 and TRBJ1-2, with TRBD1 matching 7 bases. CDR1 and CDR2 from the germline V gene are SQVTM and ANQGSEA. This CDR3 comprises 13 residues. V gave up 0 bases and J gave up 7 bases; unmatched junction bases: 5.